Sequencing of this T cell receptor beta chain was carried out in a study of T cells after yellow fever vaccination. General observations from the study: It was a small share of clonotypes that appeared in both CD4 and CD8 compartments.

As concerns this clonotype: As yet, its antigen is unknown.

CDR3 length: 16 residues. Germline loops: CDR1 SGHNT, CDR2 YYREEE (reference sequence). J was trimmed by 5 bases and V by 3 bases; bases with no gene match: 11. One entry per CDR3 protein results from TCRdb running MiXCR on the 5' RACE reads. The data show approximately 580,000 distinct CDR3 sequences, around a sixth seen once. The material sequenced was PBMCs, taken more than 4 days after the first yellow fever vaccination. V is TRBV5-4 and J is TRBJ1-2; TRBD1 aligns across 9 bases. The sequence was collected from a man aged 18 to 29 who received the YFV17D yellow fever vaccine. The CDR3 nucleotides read TGTGCCAGCAGCTGGGATGGAGTAGGGACAGGGTATGGCTACACCTTC. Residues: CASSWDGVGTGYGYTF. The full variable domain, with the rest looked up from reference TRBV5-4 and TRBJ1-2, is ETGVTQSPTHLIKTRGQQVTLRCSSQSGHNTVSWYQQALGQGPQFIFQYYREEENGRGNFPPRFSGLQFPNYSSELNVNALELDDSALYLCASSWDGVGTGYGYTFGSGTRLTVV.